This passage covers 18 T cell receptor beta chains from one sample sequenced in a study of OX40 agonist ivuxolimab in advanced cancers. Profiling relied on immunoSEQ multiplex PCR, and the TCRdb table lists in-frame clones only, not all of them. The data contain 25,000 to 30,000 clones, roughly nine tenths of them singletons. The material sequenced was CD4+ or CD8+ T cells sorted from blood, taken in a trial of the OX40 agonist ivuxolimab. The receptors were gathered from an adult with an advanced solid tumor such as melanoma, head and neck, liver or kidney cancer.

This clone was recorded only once. The chain has TRBV7-8 and TRBJ1-6; D unclear. Looked up from germline, CDR1 is SGHVS and CDR2 is FQNEAQ. V was cut by 4 bases and J by 5 bases, with 9 bases left in between. The CDR3 totals 14 residues. The CDR3 nucleotides are TGTGCCAGCAGCTCGCTACCACATAATTCACCCCTCCACTTT. It yields the protein CASSSLPHNSPLHF.

The chain employs TRBV10-3 and TRBJ1-5; maybe TRBD1 (5 bases). Germline V gives CDR1 ENHRY, CDR2 SYGVKD. Trimming took 3 bases from V and 3 from J, leaving 9 bases between them. The CDR3 runs to 14 residues. CDR3 loop: CAISDLGVNQPQHF. The CDR3 nucleotides read TGTGCCATCAGTGATTTGGGGGTCAATCAGCCCCAGCATTTT.

The J gene is TRBJ2-1, the V gene TRBV5-1; D gene uncertain. This CDR3 has 12 residues. Looked up from germline, CDR1 is SGHRS and CDR2 is YFSETQ. Deletions cut 0 bases from V and 4 bases from J, with 2 bases between. The CDR3 DNA is TGCGCCAGCAGCTTGGTTTACAATGAGCAGTTCTTC. This sequence encodes CASSLVYNEQFF.

The count of this clone is one. The chain has TRBV7-9 and TRBJ1-2, with D maybe TRBD1 (5 bases). This CDR3 spans 13 amino acids. CDR1 and CDR2 from the germline V gene are SEHNR and FQNEAQ (reference sequence). V was shortened by 2 bases and J by 3 bases, with 7 bases between the two germline ends. The CDR3 loop is CASSLPRDYGYTF. The CDR3 DNA reads as TGTGCCAGCAGCTTACCCAGGGACTATGGCTACACCTTC.

This rearrangement joins TRBV28 to TRBJ1-5; TRBD1 is a possible D gene (5 bases). The CDR3 is 16 residues long. CDR1 and CDR2 from the germline V gene are MDHEN and SYDVKM. V was trimmed by 6 bases and J by 0 bases, leaving 15 bases between them. CDR3 sequence: CASSGDGGYSNQPQHF. The CDR3 DNA sequence: TGTGCCAGCAGCGGAGACGGGGGGTATAGCAATCAGCCCCAGCATTTT.

J is TRBJ2-5 and V is TRBV6-4; D remains ambiguous. Trimming took off 5 bases at V and 6 bases at J, with 13 bases between the two ends. The CDR3 extends over 13 amino acids. Germline V gene lookup returns CDR1 MRHNA and CDR2 SNTAGT. CDR3 protein: CASSTVPPKTQYF. CDR3 DNA: TGTGCCAGCAGTACGGTCCCCCCAAAGACCCAGTACTTC.

The chain has TRBV11-2 and TRBJ2-7; unclear D gene. Germline V gene lookup returns CDR1 SGHAT and CDR2 FQNNGV. With 5 bases removed from V and 3 bases from J, the gap between germline ends came to 5 bases. CDR3 length: 11 amino acids. CDR3 in amino acids: CASSVIYEQYF. CDR3 in DNA: TGTGCCAGCAGCGTGATCTACGAGCAGTACTTC.

V is TRBV27 and J is TRBJ2-1; D is possibly TRBD2 (7 bases). The CDR3 consists of 12 residues. From germline, CDR1 is MNHEY and CDR2 SMNVEV (reference sequence). V shed 8 bases and J shed 9 bases, with 14 bases lying between them. The CDR3 DNA sequence: TGTGCCAGCTCTAGGGGGGGCCCTGAGCAGTTCTTC. Its translation is CASSRGGPEQFF.

This clone was detected only once. The chain combines TRBV28 with TRBJ2-1, with D possibly being TRBD2 (5 bases). The CDR3 is 12 residues long. Germline V gene sequence: CDR1 MDHEN, CDR2 SYDVKM. The V end lost 3 bases, the J end lost 8 bases, and 8 bases lay between the germline ends. CDR3 in amino acids: CASSLGAYEQFF. The DNA of the CDR3 is TGTGCCAGCAGTTTGGGAGCATATGAGCAGTTCTTC.

CDR3 sequence reads: CSVTGAGANVLTF. CDR3 in DNA: TGCAGCGTGACAGGGGCCGGGGCCAACGTCCTGACTTTC. The chain is built from TRBV29-1 and TRBJ2-6; TRBD1 agrees at 8 bases. Trimming at V came to 6 bases and at J to 4 bases, leaving 2 bases not matched to a gene. CDR1 and CDR2 from the germline V gene are SQVTM and ANQGSEA. The CDR3 is 13 amino acids.

This chain connects TRBV7-6 to TRBJ1-4; weak D call: TRBD1 (5 bases). The germline gives CDR1 SGHVS, CDR2 FNYEAQ. This CDR3 is built from 16 residues. The germline V and J ends were trimmed by 3 bases and 11 bases, with 22 bases remaining between them. The CDR3 here is CASSFQPDDNGGKLFF. In DNA, the CDR3 is TGTGCCAGCAGCTTCCAACCCGATGACAACGGGGGGAAACTGTTTTTT.

The chain couples TRBV30 to TRBJ2-1; TRBD2 aligns across 14 bases. The CDR3 is 18 amino acids. V trimming: 2 bases; J trimming: 2 bases; junction bases outside the gene matches: 8. Germline V gene sequence: CDR1 GTSNPN, CDR2 SVGIG (reference sequence). The CDR3 is CAWSTGTSGGVTYNEQFF. The CDR3 bases are TGTGCCTGGAGTACCGGGACTAGCGGGGGAGTCACCTACAATGAGCAGTTCTTC.

V gene TRBV2 combines with J gene TRBJ1-1; the D is unclear. V lost 4 bases, J lost 5 bases, and 5 bases lay in between. Germline lookup yields CDR1 SNHLY and CDR2 FYNNEI. The CDR3 runs 11 residues. The DNA of the CDR3 is TGTGCCAGCAGTGCAGGAACTGAAGCTTTCTTT. It yields the protein CASSAGTEAFF.

The chain couples TRBV5-1 to TRBJ2-7; D possibly corresponds to TRBD2 (5 bases). The germline gives CDR1 SGHRS, CDR2 YFSETQ. V lost 0 bases and J lost 5, with 12 bases in between. The CDR3 has 14 residues. As DNA, the CDR3 is TGCGCCAGCAGCTTGGAAAGAGGGCCCAACGAGCAGTACTTC. Translated: CASSLERGPNEQYF.

The V call is TRBV29-1, the J call TRBJ1-2; possible D gene TRBD1, 5 bases. This CDR3 is built from 15 residues. Germline lookup yields CDR1 SQVTM and CDR2 ANQGSEA. The V and J ends lost 0 bases and 5 bases respectively, with 16 bases between them. CDR3 residues: CSVEDYRSAPYGYTF. In nucleotides, the CDR3 is TGCAGCGTTGAAGATTACAGGTCAGCACCTTATGGCTACACCTTC.

V is TRBV19 and J is TRBJ2-7, with D possibly matching TRBD1 (5 bases). Germline V gives CDR1 LNHDA, CDR2 SQIVND (reference sequence). Trimming pared 2 bases from V and 2 bases from J, leaving 13 bases between. The CDR3 has 15 amino acids. CDR3 protein: CASSIYGQGPYEQYF. CDR3 DNA sequence: TGTGCCAGTAGTATATACGGTCAGGGCCCCTACGAGCAGTACTTC.

The chain joins TRBV19 to TRBJ1-2; no firm D call. Trimming pared 5 bases from V and 4 bases from J, leaving 20 bases between. Germline CDR1 LNHDA, CDR2 SQIVND (reference sequence). The CDR3 consists of 16 residues. In DNA, the CDR3 is TGTGCCAGTAGTTCCCACATGGCGTCGGGGAGCTATGGCTACACCTTC. This encodes CASSSHMASGSYGYTF.

This clone is a singleton in its sample. V usage is TRBV4-3 and J usage is TRBJ2-7; D might be TRBD1 (5 bases). The V end was cut by 1 base, the J end by 2 bases, with 9 bases between. In germline, CDR1 is LGHNA, CDR2 YSLEER. The CDR3 loop spans 14 amino acids. DNA of the CDR3: TGCGCCAGCAGCCAAGCCCAGGGTGCCTACGAGCAGTACTTC. Translating it yields CASSQAQGAYEQYF.